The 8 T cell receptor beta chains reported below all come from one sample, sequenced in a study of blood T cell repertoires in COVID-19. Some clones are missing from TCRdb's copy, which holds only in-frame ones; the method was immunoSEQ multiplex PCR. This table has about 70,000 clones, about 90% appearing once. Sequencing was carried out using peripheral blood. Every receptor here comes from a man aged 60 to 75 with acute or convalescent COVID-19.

In DNA form, the CDR3 reads TGTGCCAGCAGTAGCGGGGGGAGCTCCTACAATGAGCAGTTCTTC. As protein: CASSSGGSSYNEQFF. The V gene is TRBV9, the J gene TRBJ2-1; 10 bases match TRBD2. Trimming cost V 5 bases and J 0 bases; bases outside gene matches: 2. CDR3 length: 15 amino acids. CDR1 SGDLS and CDR2 YYNGEE come from the germline V gene.

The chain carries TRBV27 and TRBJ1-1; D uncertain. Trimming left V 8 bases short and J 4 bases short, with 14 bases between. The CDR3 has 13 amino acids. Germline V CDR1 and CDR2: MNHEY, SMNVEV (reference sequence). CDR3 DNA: TGTGCCAGCGGGCGGGGTGCTGGCACTGAAGCTTTCTTT. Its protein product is CASGRGAGTEAFF.

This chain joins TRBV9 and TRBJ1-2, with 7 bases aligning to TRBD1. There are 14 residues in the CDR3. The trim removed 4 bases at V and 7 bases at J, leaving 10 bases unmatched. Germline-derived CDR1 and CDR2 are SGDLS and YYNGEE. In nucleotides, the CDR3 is TGTGCCAGCAGCCCCCAGGGGGTGACGGGTGGCTACACCTTC. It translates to CASSPQGVTGGYTF. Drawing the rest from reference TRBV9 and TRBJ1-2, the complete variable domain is DSGVTQTPKHLITATGQRVTLRCSPRSGDLSVYWYQQSLDQGLQFLIQYYNGEERAKGNILERFSAQQFPDLHSELNLSSLELGDSALYFCASSPQGVTGGYTFGSGTRLTVV.

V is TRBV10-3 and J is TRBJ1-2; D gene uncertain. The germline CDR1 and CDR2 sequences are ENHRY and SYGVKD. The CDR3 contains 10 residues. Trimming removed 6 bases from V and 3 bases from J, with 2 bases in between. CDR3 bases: TGTGCCATCAGCGACTATGGCTACACCTTC. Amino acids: CAISDYGYTF.

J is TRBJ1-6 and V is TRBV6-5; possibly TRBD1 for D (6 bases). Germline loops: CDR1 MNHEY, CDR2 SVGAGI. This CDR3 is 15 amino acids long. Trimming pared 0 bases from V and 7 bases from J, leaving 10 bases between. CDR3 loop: CASSYSGGANSPLHF. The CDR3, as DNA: TGTGCCAGCAGTTACTCTGGGGGGGCAAATTCACCCCTCCACTTT.

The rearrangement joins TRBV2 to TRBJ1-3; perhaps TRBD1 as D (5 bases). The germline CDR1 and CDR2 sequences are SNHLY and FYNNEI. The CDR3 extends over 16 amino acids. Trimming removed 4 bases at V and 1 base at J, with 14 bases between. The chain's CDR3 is CASSVLGQGSGNTIYF. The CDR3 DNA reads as TGTGCCAGCAGTGTCCTTGGGCAGGGTTCTGGAAACACCATATATTTT.

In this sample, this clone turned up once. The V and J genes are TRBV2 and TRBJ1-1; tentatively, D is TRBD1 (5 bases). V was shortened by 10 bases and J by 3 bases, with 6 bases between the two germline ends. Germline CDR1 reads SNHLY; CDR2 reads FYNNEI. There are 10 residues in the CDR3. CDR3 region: CAKGYTEAFF. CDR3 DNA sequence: TGTGCCAAGGGGTACACTGAAGCTTTCTTT.

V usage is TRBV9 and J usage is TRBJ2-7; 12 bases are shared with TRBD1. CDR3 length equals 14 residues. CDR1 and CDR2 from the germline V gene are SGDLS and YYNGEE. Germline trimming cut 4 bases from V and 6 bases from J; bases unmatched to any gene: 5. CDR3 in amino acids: CASSSGQGAGEQYF. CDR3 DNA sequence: TGTGCCAGCAGCTCGGGACAGGGGGCCGGCGAGCAGTACTTC.